This is a list of T cell receptor beta chains from one sample in a study of OX40 agonist ivuxolimab in advanced cancers. Using immunoSEQ multiplex PCR, the repertoire was profiled, and TCRdb retains in-frame clones only, with some absent. The sample comprises about 82,000 clones, more than 85% of which are singletons, and 2.3% rests with the top ten. The input for sequencing was CD4+ or CD8+ T cells sorted from blood, taken in a trial of the OX40 agonist ivuxolimab. The receptors originated from an adult with an advanced solid tumor such as melanoma, head and neck, liver or kidney cancer. The CDR3 runs from the conserved cysteine through the conserved F or W. A D gene is named only where the DNA matches it firmly. Clone size, where shown, is once, few, many, or a class for clones that have expanded.

cdr3_aa: CASSLDSGYTGELFF
cdr3_nt: TGTGCCAGCAGCCTCGACAGTGGTTACACCGGGGAGCTGTTTTTT
j_call: TRBJ2-2
clone_size: NA
d_call: NA
v_call: TRBV7-9

cdr3_aa: CASSLEAGTFYEQYF
cdr3_nt: TGTGCCAGCAGCTTAGAGGCGGGGACCTTCTACGAGCAGTACTTC
j_call: TRBJ2-7
clone_size: NA
d_call: NA
v_call: TRBV7-9

cdr3_aa: CASRMMVGANTEAFF
cdr3_nt: TGTGCCAGCAGGATGATGGTAGGTGCGAACACTGAAGCTTTCTTT
j_call: TRBJ1-1
clone_size: NA
d_call: NA
v_call: TRBV2

cdr3_aa: CASSYDTGGMAFF
cdr3_nt: TGTGCCAGCAGTTACGATACAGGGGGCATGGCTTTCTTT
j_call: TRBJ1-1
clone_size: once
d_call: TRBD1
v_call: TRBV6-5

cdr3_aa: CASSSRGGQGTDTQYF
cdr3_nt: TGTGCCAGCAGCTCGAGAGGGGGACAGGGCACAGATACGCAGTATTTT
j_call: TRBJ2-3
clone_size: NA
d_call: TRBD1
v_call: TRBV7-2

cdr3_aa: CASSLADGSNQPQHF
cdr3_nt: TGTGCCAGCAGCTTAGCGGACGGTAGCAATCAGCCCCAGCATTTT
j_call: TRBJ1-5
clone_size: NA
d_call: NA
v_call: TRBV7-2

cdr3_aa: CASSVSPAGAGEQYF
cdr3_nt: TGTGCCAGCAGTGTTTCCCCAGCGGGAGCAGGGGAGCAGTACTTC
j_call: TRBJ2-7
clone_size: NA
d_call: TRBD2
v_call: TRBV25-1

cdr3_aa: CASSDRVGSNTQYF
cdr3_nt: TGTGCCAGCTCAGACAGGGTCGGTTCAAATACGCAGTATTTT
j_call: TRBJ2-3
clone_size: NA
d_call: TRBD1
v_call: TRBV2

cdr3_aa: CASRELTWGTEAFF
cdr3_nt: TGTGCCAGCAGGGAGCTGACCTGGGGCACTGAAGCTTTCTTT
j_call: TRBJ1-1
clone_size: once
d_call: NA
v_call: TRBV6-1

cdr3_aa: CASSFGAGAYNEQFF
cdr3_nt: TGTGCCAGCAGCTTCGGAGCGGGAGCCTACAATGAGCAGTTCTTC
j_call: TRBJ2-1
clone_size: NA
d_call: TRBD2
v_call: TRBV5-5

cdr3_aa: CASSIMFPDRLYF
cdr3_nt: TGTGCCAGTAGTATTATGTTTCCGGACAGGTTGTACTTC
j_call: TRBJ2-7
clone_size: NA
d_call: TRBD1
v_call: TRBV19

cdr3_aa: CASSSGRRQPQHF
cdr3_nt: TGTGCCAGTAGTAGTGGACGGAGGCAGCCCCAGCATTTT
j_call: TRBJ1-5
clone_size: once
d_call: NA
v_call: TRBV19

cdr3_aa: CASSISHAGETQYF
cdr3_nt: TGCGCCAGCAGCATAAGCCATGCAGGGGAGACCCAGTACTTC
j_call: TRBJ2-5
clone_size: NA
d_call: NA
v_call: TRBV5-1

cdr3_aa: CASSFSSQGVPVEAFF
cdr3_nt: TGTGCCAGCAGCTTCTCCTCACAGGGGGTACCTGTTGAAGCTTTCTTT
j_call: TRBJ1-1
clone_size: NA
d_call: TRBD1
v_call: TRBV28

cdr3_aa: CASSLFAGDTQYF
cdr3_nt: TGTGCCAGCAGCCTGTTTGCAGGGGATACGCAGTATTTT
j_call: TRBJ2-3
clone_size: NA
d_call: NA
v_call: TRBV5-4

cdr3_aa: CAWKPPWGNSAYEQYF
cdr3_nt: TGTGCCTGGAAACCCCCCTGGGGAAATTCGGCGTACGAGCAGTACTTC
j_call: TRBJ2-7
clone_size: NA
d_call: NA
v_call: TRBV30

cdr3_aa: CASSQLGTGGLDEQYF
cdr3_nt: TGTGCCAGCAGCCAGCTGGGGACAGGGGGCCTGGACGAGCAGTACTTC
j_call: TRBJ2-7
clone_size: NA
d_call: TRBD1
v_call: TRBV4-2